What follows are 5 T cell receptor beta chains derived from one specimen sequenced in a study of shared clonotypes between healthy human individuals. This table comes from immunoSEQ multiplex PCR, and its TCRdb copy is limited to in-frame clones, with some not included. The data show millions of clones, roughly 96% seen once. What was sequenced was naive CD4+ T cells sorted from blood. Subset specified: CD45RA+ positively selected. These receptors came from a man aged 18 to 35 in good health.

The genes are TRBV6-5 and TRBJ2-7; perhaps TRBD1 as D (6 bases). Germline V CDR1 and CDR2: MNHEY, SVGAGI. The V end lost 6 bases, the J end lost 1 base, and 13 bases lay between the germline ends. CDR3 length equals 14 residues. This CDR3 reads CASSEQGGSYEQYF. CDR3 DNA sequence: TGTGCCAGCAGCGAACAAGGGGGATCCTACGAGCAGTACTTC.

V is TRBV10-1 and J is TRBJ2-7; TRBD2 is a possible D gene (6 bases). Trimming cost V 0 bases and J 4 bases, with 10 bases left between them. This CDR3 contains 14 residues. Looked up from germline, CDR1 is WNHNN and CDR2 is SYGVQD (reference sequence). The CDR3 bases are TGCGCCAGCAGTGAGTCTATCGGGAGTTACGAGCAGTACTTC. It translates to CASSESIGSYEQYF.

Notes on this clone: Other DNA sequences in this sample translate to the same CDR3. The genes are TRBV29-1 and TRBJ2-1; D gene uncertain. Trimming removed 4 bases at V and 0 bases at J, with 7 bases between. Germline values: CDR1 SQVTM, CDR2 ANQGSEA. The CDR3 has 13 residues. The CDR3 nucleotides are TGCAGCGTTGTACCCAGCTCCTACAATGAGCAGTTCTTC. Amino acid sequence: CSVVPSSYNEQFF.

This chain links TRBV7-2 with TRBJ2-1; D unresolved. The CDR3 has 13 residues. Between the trimmed V and J ends, which lost 5 bases and 4 bases, there was a span of 9 bases. Germline CDR1 SGHTA, CDR2 FQGNSA. The CDR3 DNA sequence: TGTGCCAGCAGCAACAGCGCATACAATGAGCAGTTCTTC. Its translation: CASSNSAYNEQFF.

Concerning this clone itself: Other nucleotide sequences from this sample produce the same CDR3. The genes are TRBV6-5 and TRBJ2-1; D remains ambiguous. Germline V lookup: CDR1 MNHEY, CDR2 SVGAGI. The CDR3 loop spans 12 amino acids. Trimming left V 0 bases short and J 7 bases short, with 4 bases between. The CDR3 region is CASSYSGNEQFF. The CDR3 DNA reads as TGTGCCAGCAGTTACTCCGGTAATGAGCAGTTCTTC.